This entry lists 5 T cell receptor beta chains sequenced from one sample in a study of cytomegalovirus exposure and HLA in healthy donors (TCRdb year 2017). The method was the immunoSEQ multiplex PCR assay. A mixture of 60 forward primers for TCR Vbeta segments and 13 reverse primers for TCR Jbeta segments was used in the multiplex PCR. This immuneACCESS table, as held by TCRdb, lists in-frame sequences with V and J called but not all clones. Of the missing ones, under half trace to an unresolved V gene in checked studies; the others have no known cause. This sample is represented by under 130,000 clones; roughly 15% of them were singletons. The ten largest clonotypes hold more than 0.8% of the sample. Sample: PBMCs. All receptors derive from a female donor in good health and CMV-seronegative.

The sample holds a few counts of this clone. V and J are TRBV19 and TRBJ2-7; possible D gene TRBD2, 5 bases. V was shortened by 7 bases and J by 2 bases, with 12 bases between the two germline ends. Germline V CDR1 and CDR2: LNHDA, SQIVND (reference sequence). This CDR3 is 13 amino acids long. CDR3 residues: CASMVTGTYEQYF. The CDR3 DNA reads TGTGCCAGTATGGTCACGGGGACCTACGAGCAGTACTTC. The complete variable domain, with remaining parts taken from reference TRBV19 and TRBJ2-7, reads DGGITQSPKYLFRKEGQNVTLSCEQNLNHDAMYWYRQDPGQGLRLIYYSQIVNDFQKGDIAEGYSVSREKKESFPLTVTSAQKNPTAFYLCASMVTGTYEQYFGPGTRLTVT.

The chain carries TRBV4-1 and TRBJ2-5; 7 nucleotides agree with TRBD2. In germline, CDR1 is MGHRA, CDR2 YSYEKL. The CDR3 runs to 15 residues. V was pared by 1 base and J by 3 bases, with 5 bases of the junction left unmatched. CDR3 in DNA: TGCGCCAGCAGCCAAGGACGGCTAGCGGAAGAGACCCAGTACTTC. Translation gives CASSQGRLAEETQYF.

The chain combines TRBV5-1 with TRBJ2-3; 16 positions match TRBD2. This CDR3 spans 18 amino acids. Germline trimming cut 3 bases from V and 3 bases from J; bases unmatched to any gene: 7. Looked up from germline, CDR1 is SGHRS and CDR2 is YFSETQ. Here the CDR3 reads CASSSGTSGRALTDTQYF. Written as DNA, the CDR3 is TGCGCCAGCAGCTCAGGGACTAGCGGGAGGGCGTTGACAGATACGCAGTATTTT.

This clone was detected a few times. The V and J genes are TRBV28 and TRBJ1-2, with TRBD1 as a possible D gene (5 bases). Germline CDR1 is MDHEN and CDR2 is SYDVKM. Trimming removed 3 bases from V and 7 bases from J, with 21 bases in between. The CDR3 length is 16 residues. As DNA, the CDR3 is TGTGCCAGCAGTTTTCCCAGCAGCGGGCAGGGAGTTGGCTACACCTTC. Its protein is CASSFPSSGQGVGYTF.

This clone occurred a few times. The chain carries TRBV6-4 and TRBJ2-7, with TRBD2 identical over 12 bases. V dropped 8 bases and J dropped 2; count of bases not matched to a gene: 7. This CDR3 is 15 amino acids long. Germline CDR1 is MRHNA and CDR2 is SNTAGT. The CDR3 protein is CASAPPSGRAYEQYF. In DNA form, the CDR3 reads TGTGCCAGCGCCCCGCCTAGCGGGAGGGCCTACGAGCAGTACTTC.